The next 17 T cell receptor beta chains were all read from a single sample in a study of cytomegalovirus exposure and HLA in healthy donors. PCR amplification relied on 60 Vbeta primers (plus 13 Jbeta primers). Sequenced by immunoSEQ multiplex PCR; TCRdb stores in-frame clones only, minus some. This table has roughly 120,000 clones, about 80% appearing once. Source material: PBMCs. These receptors originate from a man aged 25-45 years in good health and CMV-seronegative.

The chain combines TRBV10-3 with TRBJ2-3, with TRBD2 identical over 9 bases. This CDR3 is 14 amino acids long. The V gene's germline CDR1 is ENHRY and CDR2 SYGVKD. V dropped 4 bases and J dropped 4; count of bases not matched to a gene: 3. The CDR3 region has the DNA TGTGCCATCAGTGCTAGCGGGGCGGCAGATACGCAGTATTTT. Its protein product is CAISASGAADTQYF.

This clone has more than one count but fewer than ten. The chain links TRBV2 to TRBJ2-7; 8 bases are a match to TRBD2. Germline loops: CDR1 SNHLY, CDR2 FYNNEI. The ends lost 11 bases at V and 2 bases at J; junction bases unmatched: 8. The CDR3 has 13 amino acids. Here the CDR3 DNA reads TGTGCCGGCCTGGGCGGGGGGACCTACGAGCAGTACTTC. Translated: CAGLGGGTYEQYF.

This clone was observed a single time. The chain employs TRBV6-5 and TRBJ2-7, with D maybe TRBD1 (5 bases). Germline CDR1 MNHEY, CDR2 SVGAGI. The length of the CDR3 is 13 residues. V was pared by 6 bases and J by 5 bases, with 14 bases between. The CDR3 reads CASSRNRLHEQYF. CDR3 nucleotides: TGTGCCAGCAGCCGGAACAGGCTCCACGAGCAGTACTTC.

J is TRBJ2-7 and V is TRBV18; D might be TRBD2 (5 bases). CDR1 is KGHSH, CDR2 LQKENI, per germline. The CDR3 extends over 15 amino acids. V dropped 5 bases and J dropped 3 bases, with 17 bases sitting between them. The CDR3 region has the DNA TGTGCCAGCTCAGGAGCTCCCTCAACTAGCTACGAGCAGTACTTC. Translating gives CASSGAPSTSYEQYF.

The CDR3 reads CASTGTGVGGELFF. In DNA form, the CDR3 reads TGTGCCAGCACCGGGACAGGGGTTGGCGGGGAGCTGTTTTTT. The genes are TRBV6-5 and TRBJ2-2, with 10 bases fitting TRBD1. Germline trimming cut 7 bases from V and 7 bases from J; bases unmatched to any gene: 6. This CDR3 has 14 residues. Germline values: CDR1 MNHEY, CDR2 SVGAGI.

The chain carries TRBV13 and TRBJ1-1; 7 positions agree with TRBD1. The V gene end was trimmed by 0 bases and the J gene end by 2 bases; junction bases not matched to a gene: 12. The CDR3 totals 18 residues. Germline V CDR1 and CDR2: PRHDT, FYEKMQ (reference sequence). The CDR3 DNA reads as TGTGCCAGCAGCTTAGGCCTATTGGGGGACAGCAGTAACACTGAAGCTTTCTTT. It encodes CASSLGLLGDSSNTEAFF.

There are a few counts of this clone. The junction departs from the called germline gene at one end, perhaps through a read error. This chain joins TRBV6-6 and TRBJ2-7; TRBD2 might be the D (5 bases). The CDR3 has 12 amino acids. Germline values: CDR1 MNHNY, CDR2 SVGAGI (reference sequence). The CDR3 here is CASTPGVPPPVF. CDR3 coding DNA: TGTGCCAGCACCCCCGGGGTTCCACCCCCCGTTTTC.

This chain links TRBV19 with TRBJ1-4; D perhaps matches TRBD1 (5 bases). Germline V CDR1 and CDR2: LNHDA, SQIVND (reference sequence). This CDR3 has 13 residues. Trimming took 8 bases from V and 2 from J, leaving 9 bases between them. CDR3 sequence reads: CASSGFTNEKLFF. The CDR3 DNA reads TGTGCCAGTTCAGGGTTTACTAATGAAAAACTGTTTTTT. Complete variable domain (other parts from reference TRBV19 and TRBJ1-4): DGGITQSPKYLFRKEGQNVTLSCEQNLNHDAMYWYRQDPGQGLRLIYYSQIVNDFQKGDIAEGYSVSREKKESFPLTVTSAQKNPTAFYLCASSGFTNEKLFFGSGTQLSVL.

This clone is judged large (0.1 to 1%). This chain's CDR3 is CASSLGRTSGGTDTQYF. The CDR3 DNA reads TGTGCCAGCAGCTTGGGTCGGACTAGCGGGGGTACAGATACGCAGTATTTT. The gene calls are TRBV5-4 and TRBJ2-3, with 13 bases matching TRBD2. The CDR3 is made up of 17 amino acids. V shed 0 bases and J 3 bases; nucleotides not matched to a gene: 4. Germline CDR1 reads SGHNT; CDR2 reads YYREEE (reference sequence).

The chain is built from TRBV7-2 and TRBJ2-2, with TRBD1 matching over 11 bases. V lost 5 bases to trimming and J lost 7 bases; unmatched junction nucleotides: 6. The CDR3 runs 15 residues. CDR1 and CDR2 (germline): SGHTA, FQGNSA. DNA of the CDR3: TGTGCCAGCAGCGAAATGGGACAGGGGGTCGGGGAGCTGTTTTTT. This codes for CASSEMGQGVGELFF.

This clone has more than one count but fewer than ten. This chain joins TRBV28 and TRBJ2-7; TRBD1 aligns across 10 bases. The CDR3 loop spans 15 amino acids. J gave up 3 bases and V 2 bases, and 4 bases lay outside the gene matches. CDR1 is MDHEN, CDR2 SYDVKM, per germline. CDR3 coding DNA: TGTGCCAGCAGTTTAGGCGGGACAGGGGACTACGAGCAGTACTTC. Protein sequence: CASSLGGTGDYEQYF.

V gene TRBV7-2 combines with J gene TRBJ1-2, with 8 bases lining up with TRBD1. Germline loops: CDR1 SGHTA, CDR2 FQGNSA. V lost 5 bases and J lost 4; bases outside the gene matches: 3. The CDR3 contains 13 residues. The CDR3 DNA reads as TGTGCCAGCAGCGCCGGACAGGGCTATGGCTACACCTTC. As protein: CASSAGQGYGYTF.

This clone was observed a few times. The rearrangement joins TRBV5-4 to TRBJ1-2, with D unclear. V shed 3 bases and J shed 2 bases, with 17 bases lying between them. This CDR3 region has 16 residues. Germline V CDR1 and CDR2: SGHNT, YYREEE (reference sequence). The CDR3 loop reads CASSSSLLELNYGYTF. CDR3 bases: TGTGCCAGCAGCTCATCCCTTTTGGAGTTGAACTATGGCTACACCTTC.

This rearrangement joins TRBV6-1 to TRBJ2-7, with D possibly matching TRBD1 (5 bases). The CDR3 totals 13 residues. Germline CDR1 is MNHNS and CDR2 is SASEGT. V lost 4 bases and J 2 bases, leaving 9 bases between the germline ends. The CDR3 region has the DNA TGTGCCAGCAGTGCCCAGGGTACCTACGAGCAGTACTTC. The encoded protein is CASSAQGTYEQYF.

The chain recombines TRBV28 with TRBJ2-7; D perhaps matches TRBD2 (5 bases). Germline lookup yields CDR1 MDHEN and CDR2 SYDVKM. The CDR3 covers 13 residues. V lost 2 bases, J lost 5 bases, and 10 bases lay in between. CDR3 protein: CASSLRGSNEQYF. CDR3 DNA: TGTGCCAGCAGTTTACGAGGGTCCAACGAGCAGTACTTC. Drawing the rest from reference TRBV28 and TRBJ2-7, the complete variable domain is DVKVTQSSRYLVKRTGEKVFLECVQDMDHENMFWYRQDPGLGLRLIYFSYDVKMKEKGDIPEGYSVSREKKERFSLILESASTNQTSMYLCASSLRGSNEQYFGPGTRLTVT.

The rearrangement uses TRBV9 and TRBJ2-5; TRBD2 matches at 9 bases. This CDR3 is 17 amino acids long. Per germline, CDR1 SGDLS and CDR2 YYNGEE. The J segment lost 0 bases and the V segment lost 2 bases, leaving 8 bases of the junction unmatched. In DNA form, the CDR3 reads TGTGCCAGCAGCGTTACCCCTAGCGGGACAAACCAAGAGACCCAGTACTTC. It yields the protein CASSVTPSGTNQETQYF.

The chain has TRBV2 and TRBJ2-7, with D possibly being TRBD1 (5 bases). The CDR3 is 12 amino acids. CDR1 is SNHLY, CDR2 FYNNEI, per germline. The germline V and J ends were trimmed by 11 bases and 2 bases, with 13 bases remaining between them. The CDR3 DNA sequence: TGTGCCTGGGGCAGTAAGCCCTACGAGCAGTACTTC. The encoded protein is CAWGSKPYEQYF.